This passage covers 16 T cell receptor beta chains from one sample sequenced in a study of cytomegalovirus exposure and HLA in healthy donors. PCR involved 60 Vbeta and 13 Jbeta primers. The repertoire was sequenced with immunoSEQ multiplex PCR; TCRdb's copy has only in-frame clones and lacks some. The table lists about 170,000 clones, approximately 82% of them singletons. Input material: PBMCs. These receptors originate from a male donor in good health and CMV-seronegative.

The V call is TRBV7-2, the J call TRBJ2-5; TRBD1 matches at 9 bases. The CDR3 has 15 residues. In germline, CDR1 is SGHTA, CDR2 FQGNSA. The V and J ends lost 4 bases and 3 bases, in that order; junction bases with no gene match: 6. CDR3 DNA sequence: TGTGCCAGCAGCTGGGACAGGGAGTCCGAAGAGACCCAGTACTTC. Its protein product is CASSWDRESEETQYF.

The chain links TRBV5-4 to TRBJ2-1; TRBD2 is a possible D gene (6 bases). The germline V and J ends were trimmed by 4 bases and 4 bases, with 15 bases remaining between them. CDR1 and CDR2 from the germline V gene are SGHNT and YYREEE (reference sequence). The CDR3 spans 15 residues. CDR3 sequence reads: CASSPRRRGYNEQFF. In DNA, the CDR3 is TGTGCCAGCAGCCCCAGACGACGGGGGTACAATGAGCAGTTCTTC.

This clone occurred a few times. CDR3 sequence (DNA): TGTGCCAGCAGTATGGGATCACAGGGTAACGAGCAGTACTTC. Residues: CASSMGSQGNEQYF. The chain is built from TRBV7-3 and TRBJ2-7, with a possible D match to TRBD1 (6 bases). This CDR3 is built from 14 residues. V lost 6 bases and J 5 bases, leaving 17 bases between the germline ends. The V gene's germline CDR1 is SGHTA and CDR2 FQGTGA. The whole variable domain, filled in from reference TRBV7-3 and TRBJ2-7, reads GAGVSQTPSNKVTEKGKYVELRCDPISGHTALYWYRQSLGQGPEFLIYFQGTGAADDSGLPNDRFFAVRPEGSVSTLKIQRTERGDSAVYLCASSMGSQGNEQYFGPGTRLTVT.

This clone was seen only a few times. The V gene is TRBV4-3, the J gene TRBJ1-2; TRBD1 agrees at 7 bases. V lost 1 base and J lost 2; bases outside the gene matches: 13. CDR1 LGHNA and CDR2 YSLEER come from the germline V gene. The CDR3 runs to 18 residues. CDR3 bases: TGCGCCAGCAGCCAAGCGGTCCTATCCGGGACAGAGAACTATGGCTACACCTTC. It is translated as CASSQAVLSGTENYGYTF.

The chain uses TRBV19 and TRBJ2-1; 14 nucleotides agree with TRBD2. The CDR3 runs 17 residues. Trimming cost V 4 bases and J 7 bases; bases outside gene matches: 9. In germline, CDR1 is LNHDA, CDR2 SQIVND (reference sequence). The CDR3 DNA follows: TGTGCCAGTAGTACCGCCCGACTAGCGGGAGGGGGAAATGAGCAGTTCTTC. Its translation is CASSTARLAGGGNEQFF.

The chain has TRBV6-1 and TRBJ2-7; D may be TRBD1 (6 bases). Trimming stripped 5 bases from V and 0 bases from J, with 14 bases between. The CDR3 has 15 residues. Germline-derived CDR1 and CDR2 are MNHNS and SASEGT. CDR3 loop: CASSSGAKSSYEQYF. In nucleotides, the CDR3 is TGTGCCAGCAGTTCAGGGGCTAAGAGCTCCTACGAGCAGTACTTC.

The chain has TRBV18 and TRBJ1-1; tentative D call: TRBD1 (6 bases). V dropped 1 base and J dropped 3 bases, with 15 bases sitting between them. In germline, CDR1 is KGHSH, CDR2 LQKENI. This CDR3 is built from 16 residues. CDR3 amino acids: CASSPLGGGRDTEAFF. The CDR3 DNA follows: TGTGCCAGCTCACCACTTGGTGGGGGCCGGGACACTGAAGCTTTCTTT.

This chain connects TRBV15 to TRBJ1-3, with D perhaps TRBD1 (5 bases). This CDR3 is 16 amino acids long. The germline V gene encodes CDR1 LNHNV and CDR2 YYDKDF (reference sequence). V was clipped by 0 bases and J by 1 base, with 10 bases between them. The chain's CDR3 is CATSRDLGGSGNTIYF. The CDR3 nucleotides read TGTGCCACCAGCAGAGATTTGGGGGGGTCTGGAAACACCATATATTTT.

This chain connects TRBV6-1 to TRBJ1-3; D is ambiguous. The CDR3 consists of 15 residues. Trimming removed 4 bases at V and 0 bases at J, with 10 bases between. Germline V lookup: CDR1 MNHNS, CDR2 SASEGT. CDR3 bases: TGTGCCAGCAGTGTACAACGGGGCTCTGGAAACACCATATATTTT. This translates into CASSVQRGSGNTIYF.

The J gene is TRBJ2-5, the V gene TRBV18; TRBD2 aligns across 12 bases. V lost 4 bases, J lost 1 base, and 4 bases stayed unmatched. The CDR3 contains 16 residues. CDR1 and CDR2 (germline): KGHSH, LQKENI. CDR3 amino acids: CASSLLTSGGQETQYF. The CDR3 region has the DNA TGTGCCAGCTCACTGCTGACTAGCGGGGGCCAAGAGACCCAGTACTTC. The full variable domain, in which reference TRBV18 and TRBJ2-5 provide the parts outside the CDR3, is NAGVMQNPRHLVRRRGQEARLRCSPMKGHSHVYWYRQLPEEGLKFMVYLQKENIIDESGMPKERFSAEFPKEGPSILRIQQVVRGDSAAYFCASSLLTSGGQETQYFGPGTRLLVL.

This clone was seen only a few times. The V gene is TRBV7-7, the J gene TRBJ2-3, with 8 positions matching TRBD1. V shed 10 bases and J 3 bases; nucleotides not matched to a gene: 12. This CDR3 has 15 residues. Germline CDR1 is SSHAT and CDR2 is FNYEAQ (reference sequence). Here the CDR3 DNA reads TGTGCCACCCAGGATCGCAGGGGGCGGACAGATACGCAGTATTTT. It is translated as CATQDRRGRTDTQYF.

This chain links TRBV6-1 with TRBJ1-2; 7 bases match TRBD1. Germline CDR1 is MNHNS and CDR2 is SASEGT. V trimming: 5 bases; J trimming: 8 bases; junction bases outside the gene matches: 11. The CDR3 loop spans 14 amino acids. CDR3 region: CASSWGDRSKGYTF. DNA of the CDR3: TGTGCCAGCAGTTGGGGGGACAGATCGAAAGGCTACACCTTC.

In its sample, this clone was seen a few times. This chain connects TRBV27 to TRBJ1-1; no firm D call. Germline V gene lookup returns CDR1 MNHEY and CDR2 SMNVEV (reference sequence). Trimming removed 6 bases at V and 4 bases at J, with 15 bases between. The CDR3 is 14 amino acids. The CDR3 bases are TGTGCCAGCAGCCTTGGGCGTCCCGTCACTGAAGCTTTCTTT. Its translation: CASSLGRPVTEAFF.

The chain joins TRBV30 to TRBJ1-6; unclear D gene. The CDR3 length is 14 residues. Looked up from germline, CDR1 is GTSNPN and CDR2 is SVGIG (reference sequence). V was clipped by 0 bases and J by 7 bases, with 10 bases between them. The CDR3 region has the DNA TGTGCCTGGAGTGTACTGGTTTTAAATTCACCCCTCCACTTT. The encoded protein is CAWSVLVLNSPLHF. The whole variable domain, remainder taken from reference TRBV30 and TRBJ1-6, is SQTIHQWPATLVQPVGSPLSLECTVEGTSNPNLYWYRQAAGRGLQLLFYSVGIGQISSEVPQNLSASRPQDRQFILSSKKLLLSDSGFYLCAWSVLVLNSPLHFGNGTRLTVT.

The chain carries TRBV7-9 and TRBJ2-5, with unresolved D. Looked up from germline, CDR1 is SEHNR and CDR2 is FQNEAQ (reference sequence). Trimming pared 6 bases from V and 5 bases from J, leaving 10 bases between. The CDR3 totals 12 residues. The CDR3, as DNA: TGTGCCAGCAGTATATCCGGGGAGACCCAGTACTTC. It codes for CASSISGETQYF.

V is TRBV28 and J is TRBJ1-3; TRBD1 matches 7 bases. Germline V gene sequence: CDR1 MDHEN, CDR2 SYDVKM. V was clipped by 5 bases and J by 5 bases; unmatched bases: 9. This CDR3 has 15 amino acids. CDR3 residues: CASSEPGQTRNTIYF. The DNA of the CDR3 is TGTGCCAGCAGTGAACCGGGACAGACAAGAAACACCATATATTTT. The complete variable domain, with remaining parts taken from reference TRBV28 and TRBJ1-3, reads DVKVTQSSRYLVKRTGEKVFLECVQDMDHENMFWYRQDPGLGLRLIYFSYDVKMKEKGDIPEGYSVSREKKERFSLILESASTNQTSMYLCASSEPGQTRNTIYFGEGSWLTVV.